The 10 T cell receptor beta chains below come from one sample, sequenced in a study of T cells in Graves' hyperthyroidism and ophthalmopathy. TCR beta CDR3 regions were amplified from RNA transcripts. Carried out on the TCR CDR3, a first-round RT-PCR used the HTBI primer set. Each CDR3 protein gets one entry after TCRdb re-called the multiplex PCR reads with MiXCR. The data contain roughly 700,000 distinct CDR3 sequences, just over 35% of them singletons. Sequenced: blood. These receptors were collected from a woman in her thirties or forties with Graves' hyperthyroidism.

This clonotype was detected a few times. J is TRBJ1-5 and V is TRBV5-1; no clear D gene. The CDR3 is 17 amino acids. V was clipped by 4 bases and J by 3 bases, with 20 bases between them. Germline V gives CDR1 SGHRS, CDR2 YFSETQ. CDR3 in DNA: TGCGCCAGCAGCGCCGAGAAGATTAATTCCCTCAATCAGCCCCAGCATTTT. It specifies CASSAEKINSLNQPQHF.

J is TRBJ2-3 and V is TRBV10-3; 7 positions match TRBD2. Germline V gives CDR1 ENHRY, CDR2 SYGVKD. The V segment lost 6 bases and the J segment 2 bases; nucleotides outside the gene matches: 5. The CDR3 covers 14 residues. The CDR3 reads CAIRSGTNTDTQYF. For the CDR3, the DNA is TGTGCCATCAGATCCGGGACTAACACAGATACGCAGTATTTT.

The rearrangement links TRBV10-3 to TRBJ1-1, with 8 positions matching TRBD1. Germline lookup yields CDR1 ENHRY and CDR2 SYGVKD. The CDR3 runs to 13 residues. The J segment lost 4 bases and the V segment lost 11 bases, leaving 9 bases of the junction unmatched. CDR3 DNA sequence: TGTGCCTGGAGCTTACAGGGGGGCACTGAAGCTTTCTTT. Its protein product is CAWSLQGGTEAFF.

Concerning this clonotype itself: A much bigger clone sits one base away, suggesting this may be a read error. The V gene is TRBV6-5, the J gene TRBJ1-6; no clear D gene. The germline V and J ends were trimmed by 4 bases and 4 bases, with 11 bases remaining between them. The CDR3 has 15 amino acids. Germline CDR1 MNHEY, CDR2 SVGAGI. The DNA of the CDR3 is TGTGCCAGCAGTTGCGTGGCAGATTATAATTCACCCCTCCACTTT. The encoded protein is CASSCVADYNSPLHF.

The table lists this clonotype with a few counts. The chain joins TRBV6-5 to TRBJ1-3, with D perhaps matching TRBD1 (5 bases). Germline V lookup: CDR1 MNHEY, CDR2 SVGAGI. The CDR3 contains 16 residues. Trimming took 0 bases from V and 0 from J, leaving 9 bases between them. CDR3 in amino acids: CASSYSGASSGNTIYF. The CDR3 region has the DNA TGTGCCAGCAGTTACTCCGGGGCCAGCTCTGGAAACACCATATATTTT.

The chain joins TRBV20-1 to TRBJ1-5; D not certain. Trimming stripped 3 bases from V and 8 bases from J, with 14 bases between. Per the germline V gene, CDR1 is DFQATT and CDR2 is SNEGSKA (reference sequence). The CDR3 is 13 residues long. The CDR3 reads CSASSMGIKPQHF. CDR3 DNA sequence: TGCAGTGCTAGTAGCATGGGGATCAAGCCCCAGCATTTT.

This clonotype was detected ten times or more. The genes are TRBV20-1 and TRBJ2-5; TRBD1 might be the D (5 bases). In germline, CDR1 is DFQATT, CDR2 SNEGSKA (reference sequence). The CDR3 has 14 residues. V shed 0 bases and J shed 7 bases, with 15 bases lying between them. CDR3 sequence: CSARDPVQGWTQYF. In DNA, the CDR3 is TGCAGTGCTAGAGATCCCGTTCAGGGTTGGACCCAGTACTTC.

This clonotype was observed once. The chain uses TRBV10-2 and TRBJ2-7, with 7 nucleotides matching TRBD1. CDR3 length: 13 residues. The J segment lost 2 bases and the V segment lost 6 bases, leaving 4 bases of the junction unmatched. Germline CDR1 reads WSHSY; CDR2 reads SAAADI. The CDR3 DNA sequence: TGCGCCAGCAGAGGACAGGAGGCCTACGAGCAGTACTTC. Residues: CASRGQEAYEQYF.

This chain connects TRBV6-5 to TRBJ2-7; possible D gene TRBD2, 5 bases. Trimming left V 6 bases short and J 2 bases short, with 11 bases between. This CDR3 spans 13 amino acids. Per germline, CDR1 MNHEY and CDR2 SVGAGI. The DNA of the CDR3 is TGTGCCAGCAGCCCAGTCGGGACCTACGAGCAGTACTTC. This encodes CASSPVGTYEQYF.

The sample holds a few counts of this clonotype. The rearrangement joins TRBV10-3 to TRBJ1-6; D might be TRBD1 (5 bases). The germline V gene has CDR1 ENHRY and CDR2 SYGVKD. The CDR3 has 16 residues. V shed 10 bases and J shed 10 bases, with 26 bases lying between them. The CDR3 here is CASRRDTGDSRSPLHF. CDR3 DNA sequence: TGTGCCAGCAGGAGGGATACGGGGGACTCTAGGTCACCCCTCCACTTT.